These 29 T cell receptor beta chains came from one sample sequenced in a study of low-dose radiotherapy and immunotherapy resistance in tumors. Primers targeting TRAV and TRBV primed first-strand cDNA, covering alpha and beta chains. The TCRs were subjected to amplification over about 20 PCR cycles employing a constant-region primer in conjunction with a V-primer adapter. TCRdb used MiXCR to reprocess the reads, holding one entry per CDR3 protein. This table holds about 44,000 distinct CDR3 sequences, less than 30% found once. Time point given: after trial treatment. Treatment denoted: LDRT plus nivolumab, ipilimumab, low-dose cyclophosphamide and aspirin (RACIN trial). The starting material was PBMCs, obtained after low-dose radiotherapy plus immunotherapy. All receptors derive from a male donor with prostate cancer.

This sequence joins TRBV29-1 and TRBJ2-6, with D unresolved. Germline assignment: CDR1 SQVTM and CDR2 ANQGSEA. The V end was cut by 5 bases, the J end by 3 bases, with 8 bases between. The CDR3 runs 13 residues. The CDR3: CSVSLGGANVLTF. CDR3 nucleotide sequence: TGCAGCGTTTCCTTAGGTGGGGCCAACGTCCTGACTTTC.

In its sample, this clonotype was seen many times. The chain employs TRBV19 and TRBJ2-1; possible D gene TRBD2, 6 bases. Trimming took off 1 base at V and 7 bases at J, with 20 bases between the two ends. CDR1 LNHDA and CDR2 SQIVND come from the germline V gene (reference sequence). The CDR3 length is 17 residues. The CDR3 loop is CASSIGVGGDATNEQFF. As DNA, the CDR3 is TGTGCCAGTAGTATAGGCGTAGGCGGGGACGCCACAAATGAGCAGTTCTTC.

This clonotype has just a few counts. This rearrangement joins TRBV3-1 to TRBJ1-1; D not certain. CDR1 and CDR2 (germline): LGHDT, YNNKEL (reference sequence). Trimming took 3 bases from V and 1 from J, leaving 12 bases between them. The CDR3 is 15 residues long. This CDR3 reads CASSQGGGPNTEAFF. CDR3 nucleotide sequence: TGTGCCAGCAGCCAGGGTGGAGGACCGAACACTGAAGCTTTCTTT.

This clonotype has at least ten counts. J is TRBJ2-6 and V is TRBV19; D perhaps matches TRBD1 (8 bases). V lost 9 bases to trimming and J lost 1 base, with 19 bases between them. Germline CDR1 reads LNHDA; CDR2 reads SQIVND (reference sequence). This CDR3 is built from 17 residues. The CDR3 is CASLDRGLQSGANVLTF. CDR3 bases: TGTGCCAGCCTAGACAGGGGACTACAGTCTGGGGCCAACGTCCTGACTTTC.

This clonotype has at least ten counts. J is TRBJ2-6 and V is TRBV29-1, with D possibly TRBD2 on 6 matching bases. CDR1 is SQVTM, CDR2 ANQGSEA, per germline. The CDR3 is made up of 20 amino acids. V shed 6 bases and J shed 0 bases, with 27 bases lying between them. CDR3 DNA sequence: TGCAGCGTACCGGTAGTTCGGGACTTTCAAGTTCACTCTGGGGCCAACGTCCTGACTTTC. This sequence encodes CSVPVVRDFQVHSGANVLTF.

Turning to this clonotype: It is likely a read error: a sequence one base away is far more abundant. CDR3 residues: CASSRQFGEFRAFF. DNA of the CDR3: TGTGCCAGCAGCCGGCAGTTTGGGGAATTCCGAGCTTTCTTT. The chain employs TRBV5-5 and TRBJ1-1; D gene uncertain. V shed 4 bases and J shed 10 bases, with 20 bases lying between them. CDR1 is SGHKS and CDR2 is YYEKEE in the germline V gene (reference sequence). The CDR3 totals 14 residues.

This clonotype has ten or more counts. CDR3 nucleotides: TGTGCCAGCAACAATCGGGACACCTATCAGCCCCAGCATTTT. Amino acid sequence: CASNNRDTYQPQHF. The chain has TRBV6-1 and TRBJ1-5; D might be TRBD1 (6 bases). The germline V gene has CDR1 MNHNS and CDR2 SASEGT. The V and J ends lost 7 bases and 5 bases respectively, with 15 bases between them. The CDR3 is 14 residues long.

The chain combines TRBV11-2 with TRBJ2-1, with 10 nucleotides matching TRBD2. The germline CDR1 and CDR2 sequences are SGHAT and FQNNGV. CDR3 length: 16 amino acids. V trimming: 5 bases; J trimming: 0 bases; junction bases outside the gene matches: 4. The CDR3 DNA sequence: TGTGCCAGCAGCCGGCTAGCGGGGGACTCCTACAATGAGCAGTTCTTC. Protein: CASSRLAGDSYNEQFF.

This clonotype was seen at least ten times. The chain links TRBV11-2 to TRBJ2-3; D might be TRBD1 or TRBD2, each matching 5 bases. This CDR3 is built from 14 residues. CDR1 is SGHAT and CDR2 is FQNNGV in the germline V gene. Trimming stripped 5 bases from V and 3 bases from J, with 12 bases between. CDR3 nucleotides: TGTGCCAGCAGCCGGGGCCCAGGGACAGATACGCAGTATTTT. Translating gives CASSRGPGTDTQYF.

In this sample, this clonotype turned up a few times. The chain has TRBV12-3 or TRBV12-4 and TRBJ2-1, with D perhaps TRBD1 or TRBD2 (5 bases each). V was shortened by 10 bases and J by 8 bases, with 15 bases between the two germline ends. The CDR3 runs 12 residues. CDR3 loop: CAIHRRGYEQFF. The CDR3, as DNA: TGTGCCATCCATCGTCGGGGCTATGAGCAGTTCTTC.

This clonotype was counted ten times or more. This chain links TRBV2 with TRBJ1-4; 7 nucleotides align to TRBD1. This CDR3 region has 13 residues. After removal of 7 bases from V and 7 bases from J, the junction contained 6 bases not matched to a gene. Germline values: CDR1 SNHLY, CDR2 FYNNEI. The CDR3 nucleotides read TGTGCCAGCACGAGGGGGCTCGGTGAAAAACTGTTTTTT. Amino acids: CASTRGLGEKLFF.

The chain has TRBV6-2 or TRBV6-3 and TRBJ2-1; possible D gene TRBD2, 5 bases. V lost 6 bases, J lost 2 bases, and 11 bases lay in between. The germline gives CDR1 MNHEY, CDR2 SVGEGT. This CDR3 has 14 amino acids. The CDR3 region is CASSRTGTYNEQFF. Written as DNA, the CDR3 is TGTGCCAGCAGCCGAACCGGGACCTACAATGAGCAGTTCTTC.

A remark on this clonotype: A single base is all that separates this from a far larger clone, so a read error is likely. The chain combines TRBV5-8 with TRBJ1-2, with D perhaps TRBD1 (5 bases). This CDR3 region has 16 residues. CDR1 and CDR2 from the germline V gene are SGHTS and YDEGEE. The CDR3 nucleotides are TGTGCCAGCAGCTTGGCTCCGGGACCCGATGACTATGTCTACACCTTC. The encoded protein is CASSLAPGPDDYVYTF.

Concerning this clonotype itself: Given a far larger clone just one base away, this is likely a sequencing read error. The gene calls are TRBV6-6 and TRBJ2-5; 7 bases fit TRBD1. V was pared by 1 base and J by 11 bases, with 13 bases of the junction left unmatched. Germline-derived CDR1 and CDR2 are MNHNY and SVGAGI (reference sequence). The CDR3 has 15 residues. CDR3 sequence (DNA): TGTGCCAGCAGTTACTATCGGGGACAGAAGAATGAGCAGTACTTC. Translating gives CASSYYRGQKNEQYF.

There are a few counts of this clonotype. The chain has TRBV18 and TRBJ1-1; no firm D call. Germline V gene data show CDR1 as KGHSH and CDR2 as LQKENI. The ends were cut back, 3 bases at V and 5 bases at J, with 10 bases in the middle. CDR3 length: 13 residues. The chain's CDR3 is CASSPNRGTEAFF. The CDR3 DNA reads TGTGCCAGCTCACCCAATCGGGGAACTGAAGCTTTCTTT.

This clonotype was counted at least ten times. Written as DNA, the CDR3 is TGCAGTGCTAGAGTTGCGCAGCCCGTGGGGACCCAGTACTTC. It specifies CSARVAQPVGTQYF. This chain connects TRBV20-1 to TRBJ2-5; D remains ambiguous. This CDR3 contains 14 residues. V gave up 1 base and J gave up 7 bases, with 16 bases separating them. The V gene's germline CDR1 is DFQATT and CDR2 SNEGSKA (reference sequence).

Many counts were recorded for this clonotype. The chain is built from TRBV7-6 and TRBJ2-7; 8 bases are a match to TRBD2. The junction had 12 bases not matched to a gene; V was cut back by 1 base and J by 4 bases. The CDR3 covers 17 residues. The germline V gene encodes CDR1 SGHVS and CDR2 FNYEAQ. For the CDR3, the DNA is TGTGCCAGCAGCTTAGAGGTTACGGCGGGAGGCCTATACGAGCAGTACTTC. This encodes CASSLEVTAGGLYEQYF.

Turning to this clonotype: A far larger clone is off by one base, so a read error is likely. The chain links TRBV4-2 to TRBJ2-1; D not resolved. CDR3 length: 13 amino acids. The ends were cut back, 0 bases at V and 10 bases at J, with 10 bases in the middle. The germline V gene has CDR1 LGHNA and CDR2 YNFKEQ. The CDR3: CASSQEWSYEQFF. The DNA for the CDR3 is TGTGCCAGCAGCCAAGAGTGGAGCTACGAGCAGTTCTTC.

Comments on this clonotype: It is likely a read error: a sequence one base away is far more abundant. The chain employs TRBV11-2 and TRBJ2-1; D not certain. V dropped 8 bases and J dropped 10 bases, with 15 bases sitting between them. The V gene's germline CDR1 is SGHAT and CDR2 FQNNGV. This CDR3 is 12 amino acids long. CDR3 coding DNA: TGTGCCAGCCTGGGCAGGTCCTACGAGCAGTTCTTC. It encodes CASLGRSYEQFF.

The rearrangement links TRBV5-5 to TRBJ2-7; TRBD1 matches at 11 bases. The V gene end was trimmed by 3 bases and the J gene end by 5 bases; junction bases not matched to a gene: 7. CDR3 length equals 15 residues. The germline V gene has CDR1 SGHKS and CDR2 YYEKEE (reference sequence). The CDR3: CASSYPGQGVHEQYF. The CDR3 nucleotides are TGTGCCAGCAGCTACCCGGGACAGGGGGTTCACGAGCAGTACTTC.

In regard to this clonotype: This is likely an artifact of a read error, given a far larger clone one base away. The V call is TRBV2, the J call TRBJ2-2; 7 bases map to TRBD1. With V trimmed by 6 bases and J by 0 bases, 13 bases remained unmatched. Germline CDR1 reads SNHLY; CDR2 reads FYNNEI. The length of the CDR3 is 18 residues. The CDR3 region has the DNA TGTGCCAGCAGCACACGACAGGGTCTCGCTTCGAACACCGGGGAGCTGTTTTTT. It codes for CASSTRQGLASNTGELFF.

The sample holds many counts of this clonotype. The V gene is TRBV6-2 or TRBV6-3, the J gene TRBJ2-7, with D hard to call. Trimming pared 2 bases from V and 0 bases from J, leaving 8 bases between. Germline assignment: CDR1 MNHEY and CDR2 SVGEGT. The CDR3 is 14 residues long. In DNA, the CDR3 is TGTGCCAGCAGTTACGGGCAGACCTCCTACGAGCAGTACTTC. Translation gives CASSYGQTSYEQYF.

To note about this clonotype: With only one base between it and a far larger clone, this is likely a read error. The chain employs TRBV20-1 and TRBJ2-7; 9 bases line up with TRBD2. With 7 bases clipped from V and 7 bases from J, the junction kept 23 bases outside the gene matches. Germline CDR1 is DFQATT and CDR2 is SNEGSKA (reference sequence). This CDR3 has 17 amino acids. The CDR3 loop reads CSVPGLAVAVRYNEQYF. The CDR3 region has the DNA TGCAGTGTGCCGGGACTAGCAGTCGCCGTACGTTACAATGAGCAGTACTTC.

At least ten counts were recorded for this clonotype. This chain joins TRBV28 and TRBJ2-1, with 9 positions matching TRBD1. This CDR3 comprises 15 residues. V lost 4 bases and J lost 3; bases outside the gene matches: 4. CDR1 and CDR2 (germline): MDHEN, SYDVKM. CDR3 residues: CASSYRDRDYNEQFF. CDR3 nucleotide sequence: TGTGCCAGCAGTTACCGGGACAGGGACTACAATGAGCAGTTCTTC.

This clonotype appeared many times. The chain links TRBV10-3 to TRBJ2-3; no clear D. Trimming stripped 4 bases from V and 9 bases from J, with 14 bases between. CDR1 is ENHRY, CDR2 SYGVKD, per germline. This CDR3 contains 13 residues. CDR3 residues: CAISAPTSETQYF. CDR3 in DNA: TGTGCCATCAGTGCTCCGACATCTGAAACGCAGTATTTT.

This chain links TRBV6-2 or TRBV6-3 with TRBJ2-5; tentative D call: TRBD2 (6 bases). CDR3 length: 13 residues. Between the trimmed V and J ends, which lost 7 bases and 5 bases, there was a span of 14 bases. Germline V CDR1 and CDR2: MNHEY, SVGEGT. The CDR3: CASKDGGRETQYF. CDR3 DNA sequence: TGTGCCAGCAAGGACGGGGGACGTGAGACCCAGTACTTC.

Ten or more counts support this clonotype. The V call is TRBV4-1, the J call TRBJ2-7, with 12 bases identical to TRBD2. V gave up 1 base and J gave up 2 bases; unmatched junction bases: 12. Germline V CDR1 and CDR2: MGHRA, YSYEKL. This CDR3 comprises 19 residues. CDR3 nucleotide sequence: TGCGCCAGCAGCCAAGGACCTAAACTAGCGGGAGGAAGACCCTACGAGCAGTACTTC. The encoded protein is CASSQGPKLAGGRPYEQYF.

The CDR3 DNA sequence: TGTGCCAGCAGTGAGGCAATCAACCAGCGGGGGCGCGACACTGAAGCTTTCTTT. This translates into CASSEAINQRGRDTEAFF. V gene TRBV6-1 combines with J gene TRBJ1-1, with TRBD1 as a possible D gene (6 bases). Between the trimmed V and J ends, which lost 3 bases and 3 bases, there was a span of 23 bases. This CDR3 has 18 residues. The germline CDR1 and CDR2 sequences are MNHNS and SASEGT.

To note about this clonotype: This sequence is one base from a far larger clone and is likely a read error. J is TRBJ2-1 and V is TRBV13; TRBD2 matches 9 bases. The germline V gene encodes CDR1 PRHDT and CDR2 FYEKMQ (reference sequence). Trimming cost V 7 bases and J 0 bases; bases outside gene matches: 4. The CDR3 is 15 amino acids. The CDR3 reads CASNLSGSSYNEQFF. The CDR3 DNA reads as TGTGCCAGCAATCTTAGCGGGAGCTCCTACAATGAGCAGTTCTTC.